Sequencing of this T cell receptor (beta chain) was carried out in a study of T cell clusters in autoimmune cytopenias. Study details: Healthy donor controls had a mean age of roughly 51 years and median age of about 60 years. Notes on the study in general: Physiological T cell clusters of healthy donors were apparently absent in primary autoimmune cytopenia patients.

This CDR3 has 15 amino acids. Looked up from germline, CDR1 is SGHDT and CDR2 is YYEEEE. Comments on this clonotype: Its target is unknown.

One tube held mixed TRB-A and TRB-B primer pools for touch-down PCR. Reprocessing the multiplex PCR reads, TCRdb reports a single entry for every CDR3 protein and omits DNA. The sample has 10,000 to 15,000 distinct CDR3 sequences, and its top ten clones hold roughly a quarter. Each sample's input was roughly 230 ng genomic DNA, some 40,000 genome equivalents. The same sample was also studied in work on T cell repertoires in aging, cancer and after chemotherapy. From that paper: The full dataset contained some 8.7 million TCR reads. In healthy donors, age-related TCR diversity loss mainly reflected lost richness.

Sequenced input: peripheral blood. The origin of this receptor is a human donor in good health. V is TRBV5-6 and J is TRBJ2-7; TCRdb selects TRBD1, and the lack of DNA leaves this call unchecked. CDR3 amino acids: CASSLSGTPPYEQYF.